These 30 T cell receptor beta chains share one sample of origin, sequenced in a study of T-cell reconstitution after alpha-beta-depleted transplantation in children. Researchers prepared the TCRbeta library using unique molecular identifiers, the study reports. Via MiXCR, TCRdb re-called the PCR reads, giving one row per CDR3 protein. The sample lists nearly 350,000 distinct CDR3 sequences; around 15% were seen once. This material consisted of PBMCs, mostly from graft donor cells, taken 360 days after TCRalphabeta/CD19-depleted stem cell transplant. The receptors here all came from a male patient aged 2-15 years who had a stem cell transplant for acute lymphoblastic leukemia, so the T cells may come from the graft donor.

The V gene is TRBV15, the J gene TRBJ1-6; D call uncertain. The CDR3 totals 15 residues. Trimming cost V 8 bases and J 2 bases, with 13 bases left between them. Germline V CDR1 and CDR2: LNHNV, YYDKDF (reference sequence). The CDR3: CATLPGDTYNSPLHF. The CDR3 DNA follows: TGTGCCACCCTTCCAGGCGACACCTATAATTCACCCCTCCACTTT.

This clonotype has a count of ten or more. The DNA for the CDR3 is TGCGCCAGCAGTCTCCCGGGACAGGAGTACAATGAGCAGTTCTTC. This encodes CASSLPGQEYNEQFF. The genes are TRBV4-1 and TRBJ2-1; 8 bases are a match to TRBD1. Germline trimming cut 6 bases from V and 4 bases from J; bases unmatched to any gene: 8. The CDR3 spans 15 residues. Germline CDR1 reads MGHRA; CDR2 reads YSYEKL.

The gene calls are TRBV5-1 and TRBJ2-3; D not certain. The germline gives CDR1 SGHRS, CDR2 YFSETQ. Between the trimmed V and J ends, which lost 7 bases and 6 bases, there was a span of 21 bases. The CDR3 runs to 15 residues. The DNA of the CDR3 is TGCGCCAGCGAAGGATCAGGAGCCCCCCGGGATACGCAGTATTTT. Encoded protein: CASEGSGAPRDTQYF. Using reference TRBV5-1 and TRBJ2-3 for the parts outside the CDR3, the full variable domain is KAGVTQTPRYLIKTRGQQVTLSCSPISGHRSVSWYQQTPGQGLQFLFEYFSETQRNKGNFPGRFSGRQFSNSRSEMNVSTLELGDSALYLCASEGSGAPRDTQYFGPGTRLTVL.

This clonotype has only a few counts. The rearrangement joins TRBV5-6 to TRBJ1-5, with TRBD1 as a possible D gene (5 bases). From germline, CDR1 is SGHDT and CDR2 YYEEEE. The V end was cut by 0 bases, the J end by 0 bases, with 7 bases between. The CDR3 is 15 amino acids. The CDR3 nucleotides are TGTGCCAGCAGCTTGGCTCAGGGTAGCAATCAGCCCCAGCATTTT. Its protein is CASSLAQGSNQPQHF. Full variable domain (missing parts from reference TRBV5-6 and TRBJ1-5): DAGVTQSPTHLIKTRGQQVTLRCSPKSGHDTVSWYQQALGQGPQFIFQYYEEEERQRGNFPDRFSGHQFPNYSSELNVNALLLGDSALYLCASSLAQGSNQPQHFGDGTRLSIL.

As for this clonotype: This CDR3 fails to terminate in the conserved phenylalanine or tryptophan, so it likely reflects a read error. The CDR3 DNA is TGCAGCGTTGATCGTCAGGACACTGAAGCTTTCTCT. Translated: CSVDRQDTEAFS. V and J are TRBV29-1 and TRBJ1-1; D gene unclear. V was clipped by 3 bases and J by 3 bases, with 8 bases between them. Germline CDR1 is SQVTM and CDR2 is ANQGSEA. The CDR3 spans 12 residues.

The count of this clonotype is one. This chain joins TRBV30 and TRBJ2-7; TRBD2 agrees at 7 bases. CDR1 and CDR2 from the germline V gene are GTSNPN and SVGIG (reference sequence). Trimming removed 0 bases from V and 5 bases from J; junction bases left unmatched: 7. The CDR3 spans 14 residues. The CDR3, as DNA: TGTGCCTGGAGTGTAACTGCGGGAGTCCACGAGCAGTACTTC. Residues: CAWSVTAGVHEQYF.

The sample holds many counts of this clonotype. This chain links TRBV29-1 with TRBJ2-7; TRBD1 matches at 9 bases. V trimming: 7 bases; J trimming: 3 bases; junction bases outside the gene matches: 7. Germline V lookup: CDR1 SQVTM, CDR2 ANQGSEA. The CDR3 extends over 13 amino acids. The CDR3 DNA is TGCAGCGCGACTTTGACAGGGGGCTACGAGCAGTACTTC. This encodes CSATLTGGYEQYF.

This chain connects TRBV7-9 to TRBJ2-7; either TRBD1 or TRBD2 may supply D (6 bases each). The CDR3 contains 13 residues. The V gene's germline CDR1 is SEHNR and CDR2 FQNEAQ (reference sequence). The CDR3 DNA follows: TGTGCGACGCGGGAAAAAACAGGGCTTGAGCAGTACTTC. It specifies CATREKTGLEQYF.

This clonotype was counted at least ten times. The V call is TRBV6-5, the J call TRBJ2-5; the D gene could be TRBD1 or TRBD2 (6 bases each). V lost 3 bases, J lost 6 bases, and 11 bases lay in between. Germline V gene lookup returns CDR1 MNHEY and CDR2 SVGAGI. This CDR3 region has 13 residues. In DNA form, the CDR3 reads TGTGCCAGCAGTTATGTGGGGGGCCAGACCCAGTACTTC. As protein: CASSYVGGQTQYF.

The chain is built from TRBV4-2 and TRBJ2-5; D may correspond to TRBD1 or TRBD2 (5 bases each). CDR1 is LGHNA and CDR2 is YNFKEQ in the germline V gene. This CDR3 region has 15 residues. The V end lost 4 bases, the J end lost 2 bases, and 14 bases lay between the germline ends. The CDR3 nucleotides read TGTGCCAGCAGCCCTCGTAGGGGACCACAAGAGACCCAGTACTTC. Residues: CASSPRRGPQETQYF.

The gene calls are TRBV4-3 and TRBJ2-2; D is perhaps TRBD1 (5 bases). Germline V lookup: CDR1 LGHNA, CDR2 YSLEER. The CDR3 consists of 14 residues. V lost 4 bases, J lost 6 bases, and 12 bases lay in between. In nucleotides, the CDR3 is TGCGCCAGCAGCCGAAAAGGGGTGGCCGGGGAGCTGTTTTTT. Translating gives CASSRKGVAGELFF.

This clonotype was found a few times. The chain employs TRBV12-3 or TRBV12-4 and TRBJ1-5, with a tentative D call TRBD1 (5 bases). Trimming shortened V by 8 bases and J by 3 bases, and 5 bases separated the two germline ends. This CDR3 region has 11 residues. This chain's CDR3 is CASGHNQPQHF. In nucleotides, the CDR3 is TGTGCCAGCGGACACAATCAGCCCCAGCATTTT.

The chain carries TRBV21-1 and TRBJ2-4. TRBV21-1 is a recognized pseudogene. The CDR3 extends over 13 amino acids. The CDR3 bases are TGTGCCAGCAGCAGAGGTGCCAAAAACATTCAGTACTTC. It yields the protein CASSRGAKNIQYF.

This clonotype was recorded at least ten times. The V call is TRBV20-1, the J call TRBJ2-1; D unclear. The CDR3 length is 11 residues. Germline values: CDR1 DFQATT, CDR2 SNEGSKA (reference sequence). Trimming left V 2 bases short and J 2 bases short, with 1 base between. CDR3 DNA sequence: TGCAGTGCTAGACCCTACAATGAGCAGTTCTTC. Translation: CSARPYNEQFF.

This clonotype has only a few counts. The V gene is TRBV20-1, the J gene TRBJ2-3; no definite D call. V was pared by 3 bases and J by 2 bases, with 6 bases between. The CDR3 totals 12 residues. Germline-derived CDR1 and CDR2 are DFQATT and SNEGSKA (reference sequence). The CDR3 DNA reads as TGCAGTGCTAGTATGGCCACAGATACGCAGTATTTT. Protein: CSASMATDTQYF.

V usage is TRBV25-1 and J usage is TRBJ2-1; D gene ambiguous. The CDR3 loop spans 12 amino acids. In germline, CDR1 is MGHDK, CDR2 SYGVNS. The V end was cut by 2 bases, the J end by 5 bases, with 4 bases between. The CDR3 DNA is TGTGCCAGCAGTGAACCGAACAATGAGCAGTTCTTC. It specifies CASSEPNNEQFF.

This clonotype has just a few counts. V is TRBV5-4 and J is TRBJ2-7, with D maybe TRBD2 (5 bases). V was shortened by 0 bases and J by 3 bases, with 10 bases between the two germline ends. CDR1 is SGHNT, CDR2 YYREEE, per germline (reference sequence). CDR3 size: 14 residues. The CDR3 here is CASSLGGRVYEQYF. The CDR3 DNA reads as TGTGCCAGCAGCTTGGGTGGGAGAGTCTACGAGCAGTACTTC.

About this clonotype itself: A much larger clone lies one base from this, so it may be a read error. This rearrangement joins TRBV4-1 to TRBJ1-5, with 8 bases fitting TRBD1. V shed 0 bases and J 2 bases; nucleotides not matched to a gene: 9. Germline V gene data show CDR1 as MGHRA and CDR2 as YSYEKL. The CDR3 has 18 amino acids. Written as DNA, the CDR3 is TGCGCCAGCAGCCAAGAGAGGGCAGACAGGGGAGGCAATCAGCCCCAGCATTTT. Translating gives CASSQERADRGGNQPQHF.

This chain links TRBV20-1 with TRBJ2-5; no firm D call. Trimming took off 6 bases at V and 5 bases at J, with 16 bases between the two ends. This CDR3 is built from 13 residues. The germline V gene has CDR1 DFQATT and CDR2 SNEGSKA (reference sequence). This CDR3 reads CSAPPAGEETQYF. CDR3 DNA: TGCAGTGCCCCCCCGGCAGGTGAGGAGACCCAGTACTTC.

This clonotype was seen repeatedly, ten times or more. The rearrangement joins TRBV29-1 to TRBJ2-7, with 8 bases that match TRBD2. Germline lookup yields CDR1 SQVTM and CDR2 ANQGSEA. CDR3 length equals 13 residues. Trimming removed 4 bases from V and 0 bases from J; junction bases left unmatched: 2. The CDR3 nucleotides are TGCAGCGTTGCGGGAGGGGACTCCTACGAGCAGTACTTC. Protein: CSVAGGDSYEQYF.

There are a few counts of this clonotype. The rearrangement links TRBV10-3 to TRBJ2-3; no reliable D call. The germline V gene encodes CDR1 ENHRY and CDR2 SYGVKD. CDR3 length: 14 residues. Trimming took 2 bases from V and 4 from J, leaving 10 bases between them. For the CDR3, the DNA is TGTGCCATCAGTGAGGCCGCCAAAGCAGATACGCAGTATTTT. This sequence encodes CAISEAAKADTQYF.

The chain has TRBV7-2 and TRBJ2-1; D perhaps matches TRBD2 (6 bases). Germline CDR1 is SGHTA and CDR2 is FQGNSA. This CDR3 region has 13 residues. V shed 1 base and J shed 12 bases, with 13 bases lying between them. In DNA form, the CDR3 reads TGTGCCAGCAGCTTAGGGGGGAGGCCGTGGCAGTTCTTC. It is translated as CASSLGGRPWQFF.

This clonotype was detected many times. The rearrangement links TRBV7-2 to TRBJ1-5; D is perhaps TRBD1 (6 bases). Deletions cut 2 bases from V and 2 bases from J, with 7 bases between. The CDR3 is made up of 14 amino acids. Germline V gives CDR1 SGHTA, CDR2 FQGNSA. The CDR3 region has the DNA TGTGCCAGCAGCTTAAACAGGGGCAATCAGCCCCAGCATTTT. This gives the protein CASSLNRGNQPQHF.

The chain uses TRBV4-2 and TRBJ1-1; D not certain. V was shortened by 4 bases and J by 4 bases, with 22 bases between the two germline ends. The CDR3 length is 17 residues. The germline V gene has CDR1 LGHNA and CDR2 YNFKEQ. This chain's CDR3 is CASSRKSKELDGTEAFF. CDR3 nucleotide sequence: TGTGCCAGCAGCCGCAAATCCAAGGAACTTGATGGCACTGAAGCTTTCTTT.

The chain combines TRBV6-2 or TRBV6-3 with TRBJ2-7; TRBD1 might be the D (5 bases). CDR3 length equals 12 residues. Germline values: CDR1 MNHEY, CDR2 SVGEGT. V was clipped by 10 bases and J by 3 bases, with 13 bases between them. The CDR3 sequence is CAIGDRYYEQYF. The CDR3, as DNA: TGTGCCATCGGAGACAGATACTACGAGCAGTACTTC.

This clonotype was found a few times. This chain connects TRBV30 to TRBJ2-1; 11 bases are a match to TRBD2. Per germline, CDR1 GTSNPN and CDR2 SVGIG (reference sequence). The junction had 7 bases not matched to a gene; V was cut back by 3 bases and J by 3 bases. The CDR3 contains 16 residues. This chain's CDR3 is CAWSSVTSGNYNEQFF. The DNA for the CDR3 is TGTGCCTGGAGCTCGGTGACTAGCGGGAACTACAATGAGCAGTTCTTC.

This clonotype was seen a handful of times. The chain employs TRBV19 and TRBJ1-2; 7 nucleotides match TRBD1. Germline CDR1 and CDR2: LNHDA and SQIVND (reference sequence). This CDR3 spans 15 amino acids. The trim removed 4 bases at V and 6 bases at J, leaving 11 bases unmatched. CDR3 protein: CASSNFHARGNGYTF. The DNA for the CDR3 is TGTGCCAGTAGTAACTTCCACGCCAGGGGGAATGGCTACACCTTC.

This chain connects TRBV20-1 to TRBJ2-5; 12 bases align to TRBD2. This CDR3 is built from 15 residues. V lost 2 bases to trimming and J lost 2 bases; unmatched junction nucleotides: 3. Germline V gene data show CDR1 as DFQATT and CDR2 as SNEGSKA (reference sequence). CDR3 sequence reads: CSARRTSGAQETQYF. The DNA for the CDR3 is TGCAGTGCTAGAAGGACTAGCGGGGCTCAAGAGACCCAGTACTTC.

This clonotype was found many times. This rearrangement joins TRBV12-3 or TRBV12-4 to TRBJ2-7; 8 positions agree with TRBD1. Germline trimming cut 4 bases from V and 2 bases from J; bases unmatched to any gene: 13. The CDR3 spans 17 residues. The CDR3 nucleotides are TGTGCCAGCAGTTCGTACCTTTGGACAGGGAGTCCCTACGAGCAGTACTTC. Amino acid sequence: CASSSYLWTGSPYEQYF.

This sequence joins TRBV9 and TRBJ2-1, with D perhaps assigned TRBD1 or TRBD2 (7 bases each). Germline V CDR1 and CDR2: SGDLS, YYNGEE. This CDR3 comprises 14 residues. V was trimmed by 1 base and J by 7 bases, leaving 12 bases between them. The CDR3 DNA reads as TGTGCCAGCAGCGTACCAGGGGGGGGTAATGAGCAGTTCTTC. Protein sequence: CASSVPGGGNEQFF.